One sample yielded the 7 T cell receptor beta chains listed below, sequenced in a study of early T cells in non-severe SARS-CoV-2 infection (dated by TCRdb to the early 2020s). The library came from 5' RACE. TCRdb shows the sequencer as NextSeq 500. The public reads were run again by TCRdb, first through fastp at Q25 and then through MiXCR, and only productive beta chains were kept. Merged by CDR3 protein, the rows form single entries marked with the most common genes and DNA. A total of nearly 9,500 distinct CDR3 sequences appear in this sample, about 5% of them only once. The ten largest account for under 10% of the sample. Sequenced: whole blood. The receptor set was obtained from an adult who was a healthcare worker with PCR-confirmed SARS-CoV-2 infection or an uninfected control (not recorded which).

This clonotype occurred many times. The V and J genes are TRBV12-3 or TRBV12-4 and TRBJ2-7, with D perhaps matching TRBD1 or TRBD2 (5 bases each). The CDR3 contains 13 residues. V was clipped by 4 bases and J by 6 bases, with 13 bases between them. CDR3 in amino acids: CASSSPGTSEQYV. DNA of the CDR3: TGTGCCAGCAGTTCACCAGGGACGAGCGAGCAGTACGTC.

This clonotype was counted between two and nine times. The rearrangement links TRBV10-2 to TRBJ2-2; 9 bases agree with TRBD1. Germline V gene data show CDR1 as WSHSY and CDR2 as SAAADI. V was clipped by 8 bases and J by 3 bases; unmatched bases: 1. The CDR3 runs 13 residues. CDR3 residues: CASRDRDTGELFF. CDR3 sequence (DNA): TGCGCCAGCCGGGACAGGGACACCGGGGAGCTGTTTTTT.

By frequency in the sample, this clonotype is medium-sized. The chain couples TRBV19 to TRBJ1-1, with a possible D match to TRBD1 (6 bases). CDR1 is LNHDA, CDR2 SQIVND, per germline (reference sequence). This CDR3 spans 16 amino acids. Trimming took off 4 bases at V and 0 bases at J, with 15 bases between the two ends. The CDR3 loop is CASSKRGIGVNTEAFF. The CDR3, as DNA: TGTGCCAGTAGTAAAAGGGGGATCGGAGTGAACACTGAAGCTTTCTTT.

By its share, this clonotype is medium-sized. The rearrangement joins TRBV19 to TRBJ2-2; D perhaps matches TRBD2 (5 bases). Trimming left V 6 bases short and J 0 bases short, with 8 bases between. The CDR3 is 14 amino acids. CDR1 LNHDA and CDR2 SQIVND come from the germline V gene (reference sequence). This CDR3 reads CASSTGTNTGELFF. The CDR3 DNA reads TGTGCCAGTAGCACCGGGACGAACACCGGGGAGCTGTTTTTT.

This clonotype showed up many times. The rearrangement joins TRBV6-6 to TRBJ1-2, with 9 bases matching TRBD1. V lost 2 bases to trimming and J lost 4 bases; unmatched junction nucleotides: 2. From germline, CDR1 is MNHNY and CDR2 SVGAGI (reference sequence). CDR3 size: 14 residues. CDR3 bases: TGTGCCAGCAGTTACCGGGACAGGGTCTATGGCTACACCTTC. Amino acids: CASSYRDRVYGYTF.

This clonotype was detected many times. V is TRBV28 and J is TRBJ2-7; 10 nucleotides line up with TRBD2. The CDR3 extends over 14 amino acids. V lost 3 bases, J lost 6 bases, and 5 bases stayed unmatched. Germline V gene lookup returns CDR1 MDHEN and CDR2 SYDVKM. CDR3 sequence reads: CASSFLLAGSEQYF. The DNA of the CDR3 is TGTGCCAGCAGTTTCTTACTAGCGGGAAGCGAGCAGTACTTC.

Ten or more counts support this clonotype. The V and J genes are TRBV7-9 and TRBJ2-7, with D uncertain. Deletions cut 6 bases from V and 2 bases from J, with 11 bases between. The CDR3 has 13 residues. CDR1 is SEHNR and CDR2 is FQNEAQ in the germline V gene (reference sequence). The CDR3 DNA is TGTGCCAGCAGTCCGAGGATCACCTACGAGCAGTACGTC. Its protein is CASSPRITYEQYV.